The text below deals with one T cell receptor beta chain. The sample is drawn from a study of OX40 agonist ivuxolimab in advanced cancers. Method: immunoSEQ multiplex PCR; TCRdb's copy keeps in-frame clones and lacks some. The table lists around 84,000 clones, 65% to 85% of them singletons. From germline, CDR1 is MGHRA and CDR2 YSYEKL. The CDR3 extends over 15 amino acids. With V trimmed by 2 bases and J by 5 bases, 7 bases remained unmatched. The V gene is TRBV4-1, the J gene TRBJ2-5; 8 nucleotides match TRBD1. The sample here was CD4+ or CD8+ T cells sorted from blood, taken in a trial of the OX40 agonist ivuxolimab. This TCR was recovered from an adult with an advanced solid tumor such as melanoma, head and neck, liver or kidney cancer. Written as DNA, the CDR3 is TGCGCCAGCAGCCAAACCAGGGGGCGCGAGGAGACCCAGTACTTC. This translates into CASSQTRGREETQYF.